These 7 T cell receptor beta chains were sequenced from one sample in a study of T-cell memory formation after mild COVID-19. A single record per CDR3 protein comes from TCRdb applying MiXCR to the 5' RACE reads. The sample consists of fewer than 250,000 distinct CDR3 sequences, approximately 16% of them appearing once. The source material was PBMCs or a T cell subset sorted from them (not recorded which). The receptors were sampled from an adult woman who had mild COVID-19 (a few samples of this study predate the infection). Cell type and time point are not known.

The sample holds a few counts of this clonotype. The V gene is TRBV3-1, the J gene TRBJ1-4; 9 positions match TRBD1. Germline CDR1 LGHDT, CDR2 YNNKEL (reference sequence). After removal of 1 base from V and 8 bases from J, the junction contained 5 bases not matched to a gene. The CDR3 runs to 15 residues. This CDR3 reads CASSQGQDRGEKLFF. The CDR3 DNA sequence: TGTGCCAGCAGCCAAGGCCAGGACAGGGGAGAAAAACTGTTTTTT.

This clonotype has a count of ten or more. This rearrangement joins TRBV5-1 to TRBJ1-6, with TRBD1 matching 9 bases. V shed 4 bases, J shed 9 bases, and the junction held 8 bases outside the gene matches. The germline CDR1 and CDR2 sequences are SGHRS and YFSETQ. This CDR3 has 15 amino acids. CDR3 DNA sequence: TGCGCCAGCAGCGATGGACAGGGGTCCCTTTCACCCCTCCACTTT. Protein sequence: CASSDGQGSLSPLHF. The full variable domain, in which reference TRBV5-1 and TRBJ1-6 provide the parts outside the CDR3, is KAGVTQTPRYLIKTRGQQVTLSCSPISGHRSVSWYQQTPGQGLQFLFEYFSETQRNKGNFPGRFSGRQFSNSRSEMNVSTLELGDSALYLCASSDGQGSLSPLHFGNGTRLTVT.

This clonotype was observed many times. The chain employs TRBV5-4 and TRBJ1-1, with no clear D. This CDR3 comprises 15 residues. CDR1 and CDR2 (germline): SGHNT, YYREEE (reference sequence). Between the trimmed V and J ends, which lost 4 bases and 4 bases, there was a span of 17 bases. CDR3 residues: CASSPAGLVGTEAFF. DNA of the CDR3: TGTGCCAGCAGCCCGGCCGGGTTAGTCGGCACTGAAGCTTTCTTT.

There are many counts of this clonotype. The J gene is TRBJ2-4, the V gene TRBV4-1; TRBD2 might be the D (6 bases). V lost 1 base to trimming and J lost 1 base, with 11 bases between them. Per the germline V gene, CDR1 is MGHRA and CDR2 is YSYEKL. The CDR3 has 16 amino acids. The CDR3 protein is CASSQVMLAAKNIQYF. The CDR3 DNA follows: TGCGCCAGCAGCCAAGTTATGCTAGCGGCCAAAAACATTCAGTACTTC.

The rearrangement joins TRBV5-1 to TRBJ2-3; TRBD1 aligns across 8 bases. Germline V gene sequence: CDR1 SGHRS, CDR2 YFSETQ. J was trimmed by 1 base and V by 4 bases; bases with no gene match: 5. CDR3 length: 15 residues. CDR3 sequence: CASSAQGAGTDTQYF. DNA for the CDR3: TGCGCCAGCAGCGCGCAGGGGGCTGGCACAGATACGCAGTATTTT.

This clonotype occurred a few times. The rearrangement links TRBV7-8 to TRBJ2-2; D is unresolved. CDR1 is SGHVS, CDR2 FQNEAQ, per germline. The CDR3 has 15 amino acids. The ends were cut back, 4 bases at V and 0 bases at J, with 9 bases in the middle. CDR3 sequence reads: CASSSRTTNTGELFF. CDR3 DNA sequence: TGTGCCAGCAGCTCTAGGACGACGAACACCGGGGAGCTGTTTTTT.

In DNA form, the CDR3 reads TGTGCCTGGAGTGTACCCAGAGGTGCGAAGGTGGCTTTCTTT. This sequence encodes CAWSVPRGAKVAFF. This chain joins TRBV30 and TRBJ1-1; D unresolved. CDR3 size: 14 residues. V gave up 0 bases and J gave up 11 bases, with 19 bases separating them. The germline CDR1 and CDR2 sequences are GTSNPN and SVGIG (reference sequence).